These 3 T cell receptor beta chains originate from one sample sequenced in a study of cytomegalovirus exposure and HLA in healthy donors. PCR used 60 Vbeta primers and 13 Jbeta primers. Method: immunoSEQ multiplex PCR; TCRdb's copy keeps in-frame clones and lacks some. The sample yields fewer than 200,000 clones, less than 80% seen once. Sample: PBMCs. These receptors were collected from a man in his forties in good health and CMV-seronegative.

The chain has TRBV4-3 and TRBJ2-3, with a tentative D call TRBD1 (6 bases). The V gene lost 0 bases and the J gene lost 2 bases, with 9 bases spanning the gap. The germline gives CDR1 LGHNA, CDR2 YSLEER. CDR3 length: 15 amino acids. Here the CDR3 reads CASSQDGQFTDTQYF. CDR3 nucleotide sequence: TGCGCCAGCAGCCAAGACGGACAGTTCACAGATACGCAGTATTTT.

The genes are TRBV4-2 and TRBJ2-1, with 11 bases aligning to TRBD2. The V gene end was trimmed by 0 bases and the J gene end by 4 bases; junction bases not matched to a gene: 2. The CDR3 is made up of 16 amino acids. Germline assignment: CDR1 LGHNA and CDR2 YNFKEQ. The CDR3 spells CASSQEPSGGYNEQFF. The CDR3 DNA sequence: TGTGCCAGCAGCCAAGAACCTAGCGGGGGGTACAATGAGCAGTTCTTC.

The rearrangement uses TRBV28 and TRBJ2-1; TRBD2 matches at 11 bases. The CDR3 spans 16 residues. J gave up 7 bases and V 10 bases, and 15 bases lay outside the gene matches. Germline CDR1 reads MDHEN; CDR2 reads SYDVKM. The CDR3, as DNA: TGTGCCACTGGGGGTAGCGGGGGGGTAGGTAGTAATGAGCAGTTCTTC. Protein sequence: CATGGSGGVGSNEQFF. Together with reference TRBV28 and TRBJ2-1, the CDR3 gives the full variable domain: DVKVTQSSRYLVKRTGEKVFLECVQDMDHENMFWYRQDPGLGLRLIYFSYDVKMKEKGDIPEGYSVSREKKERFSLILESASTNQTSMYLCATGGSGGVGSNEQFFGPGTRLTVL.